This TCR beta chain derives from a study of long-term antiretroviral therapy in people with HIV. Study-level findings and limits: Samples were collected from the mid-2000s to the late 2010s under possibly less effective ART regimens.

Version v3.0 of the immunoSEQ assay ran at survey level. Using immunoSEQ multiplex PCR, the repertoire was profiled, and TCRdb retains in-frame clones only, with some absent. The sample lists 25,000 to 35,000 clones, approximately 93% occurring once. V lost 7 bases and J 5 bases, leaving 28 bases between the germline ends. CDR1 is SGHRS, CDR2 YFSETQ, per germline. This CDR3 contains 18 residues. The count of this clone is one. Its antigen is not identified. This receptor was taken from a middle-aged woman with HIV. The sample in question was unsorted PBMCs, obtained approximately 6.3 years after starting antiretroviral therapy. The rearrangement links TRBV5-1 to TRBJ1-5; weak D call: TRBD1 (5 bases). Here the CDR3 DNA reads TGCGCCAGCCGAAACCGGTGGCAGGGAGGATATCAGGATCAGCCCCAGCATTTT. This codes for CASRNRWQGGYQDQPQHF.